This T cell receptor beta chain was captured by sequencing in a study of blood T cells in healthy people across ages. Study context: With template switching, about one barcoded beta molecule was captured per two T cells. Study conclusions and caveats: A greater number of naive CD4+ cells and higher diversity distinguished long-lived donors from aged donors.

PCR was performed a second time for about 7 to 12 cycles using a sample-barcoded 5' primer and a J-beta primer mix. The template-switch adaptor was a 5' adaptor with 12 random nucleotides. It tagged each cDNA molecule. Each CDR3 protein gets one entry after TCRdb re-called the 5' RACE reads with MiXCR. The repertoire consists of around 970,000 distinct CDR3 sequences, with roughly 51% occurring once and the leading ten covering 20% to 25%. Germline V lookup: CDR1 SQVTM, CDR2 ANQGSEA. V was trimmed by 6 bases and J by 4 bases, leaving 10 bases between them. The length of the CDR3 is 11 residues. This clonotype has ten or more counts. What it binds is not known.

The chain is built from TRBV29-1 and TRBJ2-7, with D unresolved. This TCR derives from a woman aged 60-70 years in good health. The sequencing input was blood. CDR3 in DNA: TGCAGCGTAAGGGCACCTTACGAGCAGTACTTC. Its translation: CSVRAPYEQYF.